These T cell receptor beta chains were read from a single sample in a study of T cell repertoires in cytomegalovirus infection. TCRdb reprocessed the reads via MiXCR and lists one record per CDR3 protein. Found here are about 920,000 distinct CDR3 sequences, 30% to 40% of them singletons; the top ten hold around 15%. For these TCRs, the target antigens are not known. Sequencing was performed on cultured CD8+ T cells from PBMCs, taken from culture after CMV antigen stimulation. The receptor set was obtained from a human donor in good health (CMV status not recorded). Some clones in this sample may be carry-over from other donors' samples. The CDR3 runs from the conserved cysteine through the conserved F or W. A D gene is named only where the DNA matches it firmly. Size is stated for part of the rows, as once, few or many counts, or as a class when the clone is expanded.

D gene: NA; J gene: TRBJ1-2; clone size: few; V gene: TRBV29-1; CDR3 protein: CSVKSPNYGYTF; CDR3 DNA: TGCAGCGTTAAGAGCCCTAACTATGGCTACACCTTC
D gene: NA; J gene: TRBJ1-2; clone size: few; V gene: TRBV5-1; CDR3 protein: CASSLDKGPPDSGYTF; CDR3 DNA: TGCGCCAGCAGCTTGGATAAAGGGCCACCGGATTCTGGCTACACCTTC
D gene: TRBD2; J gene: TRBJ2-3; clone size: few; V gene: TRBV28; CDR3 protein: CASSPRIAGVGLDTQYF; CDR3 DNA: TGTGCCAGCAGCCCTCGAATAGCGGGGGTAGGTTTAGATACGCAGTATTTT
D gene: NA; J gene: TRBJ2-5; clone size: few; V gene: TRBV25-1; CDR3 protein: CATGGSTNQETQYF; CDR3 DNA: TGTGCCACAGGGGGGAGTACCAACCAAGAGACCCAGTACTTC
D gene: TRBD2; J gene: TRBJ2-1; clone size: few; V gene: TRBV10-3; CDR3 protein: CAISESLRGNSYNEQFF; CDR3 DNA: TGTGCCATCAGTGAGTCGTTGCGGGGGAATTCCTACAATGAGCAGTTCTTC
D gene: TRBD1; J gene: TRBJ1-5; clone size: few; V gene: TRBV5-6; CDR3 protein: CASSFYRTGEVQPQHF; CDR3 DNA: TGTGCCAGCAGCTTCTATCGGACAGGGGAGGTTCAGCCCCAGCATTTT
D gene: NA; J gene: TRBJ2-7; clone size: many; V gene: TRBV7-8; CDR3 protein: CATDRPNSVSYEQYF; CDR3 DNA: TGTGCCACCGATCGACCGAACAGCGTCTCCTACGAGCAGTACTTC
D gene: TRBD1; J gene: TRBJ1-1; clone size: NA; V gene: TRBV6-2/TRBV6-3; CDR3 protein: CASGQEGYTEAFF; CDR3 DNA: TGTGCCAGCGGACAGGAAGGGTACACTGAAGCTTTCTTT
D gene: TRBD1; J gene: TRBJ1-2; clone size: many; V gene: TRBV13; CDR3 protein: CASSLWTGGHGYTF; CDR3 DNA: TGTGCCAGCAGCTTATGGACAGGGGGCCATGGCTACACCTTC
D gene: TRBD1; J gene: TRBJ1-2; clone size: once; V gene: TRBV7-9; CDR3 protein: CASSPRPQGARDYGYTF; CDR3 DNA: TGTGCCAGCAGCCCTCGCCCACAGGGGGCGCGGGACTATGGCTACACCTTC
D gene: TRBD2; J gene: TRBJ2-3; clone size: NA; V gene: TRBV4-2; CDR3 protein: CASSQDKRLAAQDTQYF; CDR3 DNA: TGTGCCAGCAGCCAAGATAAGAGGCTAGCGGCACAAGATACGCAGTATTTT
D gene: NA; J gene: TRBJ2-3; clone size: NA; V gene: TRBV27; CDR3 protein: CASSLGRILDTQYF; CDR3 DNA: TGTGCCAGCAGTTTAGGGCGGATTCTTGATACGCAGTATTTT
D gene: TRBD2; J gene: TRBJ2-5; clone size: NA; V gene: TRBV20-1; CDR3 protein: CSASPRLAGAKETQYF; CDR3 DNA: TGCAGTGCTAGCCCTAGACTAGCGGGGGCCAAAGAGACCCAGTACTTC
D gene: NA; J gene: TRBJ1-1; clone size: few; V gene: TRBV28; CDR3 protein: CASRPTGLLTFF; CDR3 DNA: TGTGCCAGCCGACCGACAGGACTGCTAACTTTCTTT
D gene: NA; J gene: TRBJ1-5; clone size: many; V gene: TRBV7-2; CDR3 protein: CASSFLGHQPQHF; CDR3 DNA: TGTGCCAGCAGCTTCTTAGGGCATCAGCCCCAGCATTTT
D gene: NA; J gene: TRBJ1-5; clone size: few; V gene: TRBV6-5; CDR3 protein: CASSYSSSTANQPQHF; CDR3 DNA: TGTGCCAGCAGTTACTCAAGCTCCACCGCGAATCAGCCCCAGCATTTT
D gene: NA; J gene: TRBJ2-1; clone size: NA; V gene: TRBV6-2/TRBV6-3; CDR3 protein: CASSYSDPDNEQFF; CDR3 DNA: TGTGCCAGCAGTTACTCGGACCCTGACAATGAGCAGTTCTTC
D gene: NA; J gene: TRBJ1-4; clone size: NA; V gene: TRBV19; CDR3 protein: CASSIGAGSEKLFF; CDR3 DNA: TGTGCCAGTAGTATTGGGGCAGGGAGTGAAAAACTGTTTTTT
D gene: TRBD2; J gene: TRBJ2-2; clone size: NA; V gene: TRBV6-7; CDR3 protein: CVRFDSQRLATPANTGELFF; CDR3 DNA: TGTGTCAGGTTCGATTCCCAGCGACTAGCGACTCCTGCGAACACCGGGGAGCTGTTTTTT
D gene: NA; J gene: TRBJ2-3; clone size: many; V gene: TRBV7-2; CDR3 protein: CASSLVLQTPVRTDTQYF; CDR3 DNA: TGTGCCAGCAGCTTAGTACTGCAGACCCCCGTAAGGACAGATACGCAGTATTTT
D gene: NA; J gene: TRBJ1-4; clone size: NA; V gene: TRBV9; CDR3 protein: CASSVQGANEKLFF; CDR3 DNA: TGTGCCAGCAGCGTACAGGGTGCTAATGAAAAACTGTTTTTT
D gene: NA; J gene: TRBJ2-3; clone size: NA; V gene: TRBV9; CDR3 protein: CASSVPDRIDTQYF; CDR3 DNA: TGTGCCAGCAGCGTACCCGACAGGATAGATACGCAGTATTTT
D gene: NA; J gene: TRBJ2-7; clone size: few; V gene: TRBV19; CDR3 protein: CASSIDPAPEDEQYF; CDR3 DNA: TGTGCCAGTAGTATAGATCCGGCCCCGGAGGACGAGCAGTACTTC
D gene: NA; J gene: TRBJ2-7; clone size: few; V gene: TRBV27; CDR3 protein: CASSSQGINEQYF; CDR3 DNA: TGTGCCAGCAGTTCACAGGGTATCAACGAGCAGTACTTC
D gene: NA; J gene: TRBJ2-3; clone size: once; V gene: TRBV7-6; CDR3 protein: CASSLGGIRPDTQYF; CDR3 DNA: TGTGCCAGCAGCTTAGGAGGGATTAGGCCAGATACGCAGTATTTT
D gene: TRBD1; J gene: TRBJ1-5; clone size: few; V gene: TRBV6-6; CDR3 protein: CASSYRDRGQPQHF; CDR3 DNA: TGTGCCAGCAGTTACCGGGACAGGGGACAGCCCCAGCATTTT
D gene: NA; J gene: TRBJ1-1; clone size: many; V gene: TRBV7-8; CDR3 protein: CASSLAPGRDTEAFF; CDR3 DNA: TGTGCCAGCAGCTTAGCGCCGGGCCGGGACACTGAAGCTTTCTTT
D gene: NA; J gene: TRBJ2-5; clone size: many; V gene: TRBV7-2; CDR3 protein: CASSLIDPEQETQYF; CDR3 DNA: TGTGCCAGCAGCTTAATAGATCCGGAACAAGAGACCCAGTACTTC
D gene: NA; J gene: TRBJ1-5; clone size: NA; V gene: TRBV7-8; CDR3 protein: CASSPVGGIAQHF; CDR3 DNA: TGTGCCAGCAGCCCGGTGGGTGGCATTGCCCAGCATTTT
D gene: NA; J gene: TRBJ2-2; clone size: NA; V gene: TRBV10-2; CDR3 protein: CASSATGEDTGELFF; CDR3 DNA: TGCGCCAGCAGTGCCACAGGGGAGGATACCGGGGAGCTGTTTTTT
D gene: TRBD1; J gene: TRBJ2-2; clone size: NA; V gene: TRBV15; CDR3 protein: CATSREGGLVSGELFF; CDR3 DNA: TGTGCCACCAGCAGAGAAGGGGGCTTGGTCTCCGGGGAGCTGTTTTTT
D gene: NA; J gene: TRBJ2-2; clone size: once; V gene: TRBV20-1; CDR3 protein: CSAIRDGNTGELFF; CDR3 DNA: TGCAGTGCTATCCGGGACGGAAACACCGGGGAGCTGTTTTTT
D gene: NA; J gene: TRBJ1-2; clone size: many; V gene: TRBV7-2; CDR3 protein: CASSGKVGTSYGYTF; CDR3 DNA: TGTGCCAGCAGCGGGAAAGTGGGGACTAGCTATGGCTACACCTTC
D gene: TRBD1; J gene: TRBJ1-1; clone size: NA; V gene: TRBV7-6; CDR3 protein: CASSLTGGQSGEAFF; CDR3 DNA: TGTGCCAGCAGCTTAACGGGGGGACAGTCAGGTGAAGCTTTCTTT
D gene: NA; J gene: TRBJ1-6; clone size: NA; V gene: TRBV20-1; CDR3 protein: CSASAIDFYNSPFHF; CDR3 DNA: TGCAGTGCTTCCGCAATCGACTTCTATAATTCACCCTTCCACTTT
D gene: NA; J gene: TRBJ2-1; clone size: NA; V gene: TRBV10-3; CDR3 protein: CAGGSGVNEQFF; CDR3 DNA: TGTGCCGGGGGCTCGGGGGTCAATGAGCAGTTCTTC
D gene: TRBD1; J gene: TRBJ1-2; clone size: NA; V gene: TRBV7-9; CDR3 protein: CASSSSSGTAYNYGYTF; CDR3 DNA: TGTGCCAGCAGCTCAAGCTCCGGGACAGCCTATAACTATGGCTACACCTTC
D gene: TRBD2; J gene: TRBJ2-2; clone size: NA; V gene: TRBV4-1; CDR3 protein: CASSSRWASGGIGELFF; CDR3 DNA: TGCGCCAGCAGCTCAAGATGGGCTAGCGGGGGGATCGGGGAGCTGTTTTTT
D gene: TRBD1; J gene: TRBJ2-7; clone size: many; V gene: TRBV7-9; CDR3 protein: CASSAFPTGGDEQYF; CDR3 DNA: TGTGCCAGCAGCGCTTTTCCGACAGGGGGCGACGAGCAGTACTTC
D gene: TRBD1; J gene: TRBJ1-2; clone size: NA; V gene: TRBV2; CDR3 protein: CASPGGQGAENGYTF; CDR3 DNA: TGTGCCAGCCCTGGGGGACAGGGAGCGGAAAATGGCTACACCTTC
D gene: TRBD1; J gene: TRBJ2-5; clone size: many; V gene: TRBV11-1; CDR3 protein: CASSGLGTGQETQYF; CDR3 DNA: TGTGCCAGCAGCGGCCTCGGGACAGGGCAAGAGACCCAGTACTTC
D gene: TRBD1; J gene: TRBJ1-3; clone size: many; V gene: TRBV6-5; CDR3 protein: CASSYERTGDHSGNTIYF; CDR3 DNA: TGTGCCAGCAGTTATGAAAGGACAGGGGACCACTCTGGAAACACCATATATTTT
D gene: TRBD2; J gene: TRBJ2-3; clone size: NA; V gene: TRBV20-1; CDR3 protein: CSARPGGLAGGRDTQYF; CDR3 DNA: TGCAGTGCTAGACCCGGGGGACTAGCGGGGGGGCGGGATACGCAGTATTTT
D gene: TRBD1; J gene: TRBJ1-3; clone size: few; V gene: TRBV6-2/TRBV6-3; CDR3 protein: CASSYPTGPGNTIYF; CDR3 DNA: TGTGCCAGCAGTTACCCGACAGGGCCTGGAAACACCATATATTTT
D gene: TRBD1; J gene: TRBJ1-6; clone size: NA; V gene: TRBV6-8; CDR3 protein: CASTGQAYNSPLHF; CDR3 DNA: TGTGCCAGCACCGGACAGGCCTATAATTCACCCCTCCACTTT
D gene: NA; J gene: TRBJ1-2; clone size: few; V gene: TRBV7-8; CDR3 protein: CASGLLGSHGYTF; CDR3 DNA: TGTGCCAGCGGCCTTTTGGGTTCACATGGCTACACCTTC
D gene: NA; J gene: TRBJ2-1; clone size: few; V gene: TRBV6-1; CDR3 protein: CASSGGFEQFF; CDR3 DNA: TGTGCCAGCAGTGGCGGGTTTGAGCAGTTCTTC
D gene: NA; J gene: TRBJ1-5; clone size: NA; V gene: TRBV2; CDR3 protein: CASSERGGLNQPQHF; CDR3 DNA: TGTGCCAGCAGTGAGCGGGGGGGATTAAATCAGCCCCAGCATTTT
D gene: NA; J gene: TRBJ1-1; clone size: NA; V gene: TRBV7-2; CDR3 protein: CTSSLQGLYTEAFF; CDR3 DNA: TGTACCAGCAGCTTACAGGGCCTTTACACTGAAGCTTTCTTT
D gene: NA; J gene: TRBJ2-2; clone size: few; V gene: TRBV12-3/TRBV12-4; CDR3 protein: CASSLYSVTGELFF; CDR3 DNA: TGTGCCAGCAGTTTGTACAGTGTCACCGGGGAGCTGTTTTTT
D gene: NA; J gene: TRBJ2-2; clone size: many; V gene: TRBV5-4; CDR3 protein: CASSLRGEDTGELFF; CDR3 DNA: TGTGCCAGCAGCTTGCGTGGGGAGGACACCGGGGAGCTGTTTTTT
D gene: NA; J gene: TRBJ2-1; clone size: many; V gene: TRBV27; CDR3 protein: CASSYDPYNEQFF; CDR3 DNA: TGTGCCAGCAGTTACGACCCTTACAATGAGCAGTTCTTC
D gene: NA; J gene: TRBJ1-1; clone size: many; V gene: TRBV7-9; CDR3 protein: CASSLVGGARNTEAFF; CDR3 DNA: TGTGCCAGCAGCTTAGTCGGGGGCGCAAGGAACACTGAAGCTTTCTTT
D gene: TRBD1; J gene: TRBJ2-2; clone size: NA; V gene: TRBV6-2/TRBV6-3; CDR3 protein: CASIYGQANGELFF; CDR3 DNA: TGTGCCAGCATCTACGGACAGGCTAACGGGGAGCTGTTTTTT
D gene: TRBD2; J gene: TRBJ2-3; clone size: NA; V gene: TRBV7-9; CDR3 protein: CASSLGTSGQYTDTQYF; CDR3 DNA: TGTGCCAGCAGCTTAGGGACTAGCGGGCAATACACAGATACGCAGTATTTT
D gene: TRBD1; J gene: TRBJ2-1; clone size: NA; V gene: TRBV2; CDR3 protein: CANLDRDYNEQFF; CDR3 DNA: TGTGCCAACTTGGACAGGGATTACAATGAGCAGTTCTTC
D gene: NA; J gene: TRBJ1-4; clone size: NA; V gene: TRBV7-9; CDR3 protein: CASSRGQRLFF; CDR3 DNA: TGTGCCAGCAGCAGGGGACAACGACTGTTTTTT